This T cell receptor (beta chain) was found in a study of blood T cell repertoires in COVID-19. As for the study in general: COVID-19 samples, acute and convalescent, were from the United States, Italy and Spain.

Per the authors' pipeline: Reference gene primer amplification yielded estimated nucleated cell counts. Assay: immunoSEQ multiplex PCR; the TCRdb copy retains only in-frame clones and omits some. That table gives V, J and clone size, and the DNA gave D and trimming. This table has roughly 100,000 clones, over 75% appearing once. V dropped 1 base and J dropped 4; count of bases not matched to a gene: 9. The CDR3 is 16 amino acids. Germline CDR1 and CDR2: LGHNA and YSLEER. Sequences were obtained from peripheral blood. The chain has TRBV4-3 and TRBJ1-2, with 7 bases identical to TRBD1. The clonotype was recovered from a human donor in a cohort sampled during active COVID-19. The CDR3, as DNA: TGCGCCAGCAGCCAAGCCAGACAGGGTATTGTCTATGGCTACACCTTC. This encodes CASSQARQGIVYGYTF.